The text below deals with one T cell receptor beta chain. No cognate antigen has been identified for it. This sample was included in a study of T cells expressing NK-cell markers (dated by TCRdb to the early 2020s). Regarding the research as a whole: About eight donors provided sorted CD3+CD56+NKG2C+, CD3+CD56+NKG2C- and CD3+CD56-NKG2C+ T-cell subsets, whose TCR beta-chain repertoires were profiled. Of the eight sequenced donors, seven were found to be HCMV-seropositive and one was found to be HCMV-seronegative. The eight sequenced donors were randomly selected healthy volunteers, three men and five women. Libraries were sequenced as 2 x 150 bp reads on Illumina HiSeq 2000/2500, MiSeq or NextSeq.

To determine HCMV serostatus, a commercial ELISA kit was used to detect HCMV-specific IgG in serum. Ficoll density gradient centrifugation was used to isolate peripheral blood mononuclear cells from blood. Instrument on record: Illumina HiSeq 2000. The TCR beta cDNA libraries were made using 5'RACE template switching, a step that added both a universal primer site and unique molecular identifiers. Synthesis of cDNA was primed from the TCR beta constant segment and was followed by two consecutive PCR amplification steps. The study's processing was this. MIGEC handled demultiplexing of the reads and grouping by UMI, while MiTCR was used to assemble and quantify clonotypes. To exclude erroneous sequences, any TCR cDNA sequence not supported by at least two reads was discarded. Downstream repertoire analysis used the tcR package, and clonotypes were matched across fractions by CDR3 nucleotide sequence plus V segment. VDJmatch was used to annotate antigen specificity against VDJdb, with one amino acid substitution allowed in CDR3. The reads underwent TCRdb reprocessing, giving one record for each CDR3 protein sequence and no DNA. TCRdb, not the authors, supplied the V and J calls. Per the sample table, the count is about 260,000 distinct CDR3 sequences. The ten largest clonotypes hold 0.39% of the sample.

The CDR3, from cysteine to phenylalanine, totals 18 residues. The nucleotide record is missing. The germline V gene (reference sequence) specifies SEHNR as CDR1 and FQNEAQ as CDR2. On the study overall, not on this receptor specifically: In several donors, the dominant CD3+CD56+NKG2C+ clonotypes were among the top 10 CD8+ clonotypes and accounted for roughly 1.0-7.0% of CD8+ T cells. It remained unclear whether the expanded NKG2C-expressing T cell clones were specific for HCMV antigens. Those dominant clonotypes were again the most abundant among CD3+CD56-NKG2C+ cells in a few donors, at about 25-60.1%.

The chain was built from TRBV7-9 and TRBJ2-5; TCRdb reports TRBD1, a call that lacks DNA to check it against. Material for sequencing was blood T cells: a sorted CD56 or NKG2C T cell subset, CD4+ or CD8+ T cells, or bulk PBMC T cells (not recorded which). The receptor was derived from a man younger than 35 in good health. Donor details come from another sample of the same person, matched by shared clones. Here the CDR3 is given as CASSFGYRDRGRTETQYF.